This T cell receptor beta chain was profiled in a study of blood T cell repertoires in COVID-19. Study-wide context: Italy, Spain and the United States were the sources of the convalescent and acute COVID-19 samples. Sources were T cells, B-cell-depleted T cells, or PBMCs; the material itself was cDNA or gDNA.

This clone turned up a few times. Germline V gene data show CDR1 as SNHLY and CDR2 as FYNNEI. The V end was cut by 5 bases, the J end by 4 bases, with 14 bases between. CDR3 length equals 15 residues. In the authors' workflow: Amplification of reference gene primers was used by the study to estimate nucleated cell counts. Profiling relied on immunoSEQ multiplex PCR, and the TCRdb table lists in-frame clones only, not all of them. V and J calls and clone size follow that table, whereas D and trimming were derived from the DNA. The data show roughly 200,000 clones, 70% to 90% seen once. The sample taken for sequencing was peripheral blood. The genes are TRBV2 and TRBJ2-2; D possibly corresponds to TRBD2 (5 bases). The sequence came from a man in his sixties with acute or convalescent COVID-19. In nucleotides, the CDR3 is TGTGCCAGCAGTTTTAAGCGGCCGGGCACCGGGGAGCTGTTTTTT. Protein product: CASSFKRPGTGELFF.